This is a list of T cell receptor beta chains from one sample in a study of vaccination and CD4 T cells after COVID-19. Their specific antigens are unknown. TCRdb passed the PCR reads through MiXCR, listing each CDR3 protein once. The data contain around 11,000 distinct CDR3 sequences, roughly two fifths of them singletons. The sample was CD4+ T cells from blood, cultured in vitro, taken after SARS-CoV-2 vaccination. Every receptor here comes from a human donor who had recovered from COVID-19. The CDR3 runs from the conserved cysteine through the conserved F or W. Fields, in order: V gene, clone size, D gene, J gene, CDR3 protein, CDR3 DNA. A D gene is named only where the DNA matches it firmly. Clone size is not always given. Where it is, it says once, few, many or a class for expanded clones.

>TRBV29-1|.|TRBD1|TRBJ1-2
CSGGSGGSIYGYTF
TGCAGCGGTGGCTCAGGGGGGAGCATCTATGGCTACACCTTC
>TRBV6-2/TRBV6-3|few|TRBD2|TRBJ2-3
CASSYGGRETDTQYF
TGTGCCAGCAGTTACGGCGGGAGAGAGACAGATACGCAGTATTTT
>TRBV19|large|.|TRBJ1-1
CASSARRTVGTNTEAFF
TGTGCCAGTAGTGCGCGTCGAACAGTTGGGACGAACACTGAAGCTTTCTTT
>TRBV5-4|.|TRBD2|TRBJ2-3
CASSFSGSTDTQYF
TGTGCCAGCAGCTTTAGCGGGAGCACAGATACGCAGTATTTT
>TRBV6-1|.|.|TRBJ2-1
CASRAGLQEQFF
TGTGCCAGCAGGGCCGGACTACAGGAGCAGTTCTTC
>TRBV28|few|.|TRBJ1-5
CASIWQGYNQPQHF
TGTGCCAGCATCTGGCAGGGGTACAATCAGCCCCAGCATTTT
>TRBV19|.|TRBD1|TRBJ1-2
CASTDPGQGYGYTF
TGTGCCAGTACCGATCCGGGACAGGGATATGGCTACACCTTC
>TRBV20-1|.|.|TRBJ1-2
CSARGGREHGYTF
TGCAGTGCTAGAGGGGGGAGGGAACATGGCTACACCTTC
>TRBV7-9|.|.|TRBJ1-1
CASSLAGGLNTEAFF
TGTGCCAGCAGCCTCGCCGGAGGACTGAACACTGAAGCTTTCTTT
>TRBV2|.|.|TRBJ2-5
CASSDGQGFAQYF
TGTGCCAGCAGTGACGGGCAGGGGTTCGCCCAGTACTTC
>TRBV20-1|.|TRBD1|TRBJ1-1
CSAPTGTAEAFF
TGCAGTGCCCCGACAGGGACCGCTGAAGCTTTCTTT
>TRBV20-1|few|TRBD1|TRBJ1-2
CSARGGQGAYGYTF
TGCAGTGCTAGAGGGGGACAGGGGGCCTATGGCTACACCTTC
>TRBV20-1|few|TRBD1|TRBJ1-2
CSALTGDYGYTF
TGCAGTGCCCTGACAGGGGACTATGGCTACACCTTC
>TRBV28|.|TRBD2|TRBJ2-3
CASSPGGLAGGTDTQYF
TGTGCCAGCAGTCCGGGGGGGCTAGCGGGAGGCACAGATACGCAGTATTTT
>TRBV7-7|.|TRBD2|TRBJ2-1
CASSWTSGPYNEQFF
TGTGCCAGCAGCTGGACTAGCGGCCCTTACAATGAGCAGTTCTTC
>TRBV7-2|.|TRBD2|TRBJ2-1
CASSKGWTSGTNEQFF
TGTGCCAGCAGCAAAGGCTGGACTAGCGGGACAAATGAGCAGTTCTTC
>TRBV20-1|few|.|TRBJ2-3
CSAIAPRTDTQYF
TGCAGTGCCATCGCGCCTAGAACAGATACGCAGTATTTT
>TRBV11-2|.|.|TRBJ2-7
CASSLKGGSSYEQYF
TGTGCCAGCAGCTTAAAGGGGGGAAGCTCCTACGAGCAGTACTTC
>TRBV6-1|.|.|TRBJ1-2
CASSRYGGNPGYTF
TGTGCCAGCAGTCGCTACGGGGGGAACCCTGGCTACACCTTC
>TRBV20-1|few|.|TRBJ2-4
CSAPPRGRILAKNIQYF
TGCAGTGCCCCACCGAGGGGCAGGATACTAGCCAAAAACATTCAGTACTTC
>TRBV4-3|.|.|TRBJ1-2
CASSERPRTPEGYTF
TGCGCCAGCAGCGAAAGACCCCGGACCCCTGAGGGCTACACCTTC
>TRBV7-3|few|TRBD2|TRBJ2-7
CASSPTSGSYEQYF
TGTGCCAGCAGCCCGACTAGCGGGAGCTACGAGCAGTACTTC
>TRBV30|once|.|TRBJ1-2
CAWGIQGGRYGYTF
TGTGCCTGGGGGATACAGGGAGGGCGCTATGGCTACACCTTC
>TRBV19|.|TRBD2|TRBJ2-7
CASSAERSGSGYEQYF
TGTGCCAGTAGTGCCGAACGTAGCGGGAGTGGCTACGAGCAGTACTTC
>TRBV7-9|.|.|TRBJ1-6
CASSTGQDSPLHF
TGTGCCAGCAGCACAGGGCAAGATTCACCCCTCCACTTT
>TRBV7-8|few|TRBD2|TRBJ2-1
CASSLRLAGGDEQFF
TGTGCCAGCAGCTTGCGACTAGCGGGAGGGGATGAGCAGTTCTTC
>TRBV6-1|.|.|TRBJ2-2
CASSEARPLFF
TGTGCCAGCAGTGAAGCGCGGCCCCTGTTTTTT
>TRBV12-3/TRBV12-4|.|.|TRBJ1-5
CASKTDRNQPQHF
TGTGCCAGCAAAACCGACAGAAATCAGCCCCAGCATTTT
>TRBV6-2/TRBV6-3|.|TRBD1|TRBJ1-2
CASTGQGTLGYTF
TGTGCCAGCACCGGACAGGGGACTTTAGGCTACACCTTC
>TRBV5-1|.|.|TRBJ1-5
CASQTRGPQHF
TGCGCCAGCCAAACCAGAGGTCCCCAGCATTTT
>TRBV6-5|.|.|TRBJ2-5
CASSYRRGLETQYF
TGTGCCAGCAGTTACCGACGGGGCCTGGAGACCCAGTACTTC
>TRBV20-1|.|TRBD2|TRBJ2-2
CSARANLREVGELFF
TGCAGTGCTAGGGCTAACCTGCGGGAGGTCGGGGAGCTGTTTTTT
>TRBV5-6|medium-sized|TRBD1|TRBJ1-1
CASSFFGTGGRTEAFF
TGTGCCAGCAGCTTCTTCGGGACAGGCGGCCGGACTGAAGCTTTCTTT
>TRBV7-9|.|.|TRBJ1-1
CASSLAQGGLRAEAFF
TGTGCCAGCAGCTTAGCGCAAGGAGGCCTGAGGGCTGAAGCTTTCTTT
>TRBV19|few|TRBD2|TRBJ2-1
CASSPRTSGPYNEQFF
TGTGCCAGTAGCCCTCGAACTAGCGGCCCCTACAATGAGCAGTTCTTC
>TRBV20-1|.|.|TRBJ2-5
CSASEKETQYF
TGCAGTGCTAGTGAGAAAGAGACCCAGTACTTC
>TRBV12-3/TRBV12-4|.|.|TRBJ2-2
CASSPQEAGELFF
TGTGCCAGCAGTCCCCAGGAAGCCGGGGAGCTGTTTTTT
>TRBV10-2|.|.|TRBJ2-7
CASMGSASYEQYF
TGCGCCAGCATGGGGTCAGCTTCCTACGAGCAGTACTTC
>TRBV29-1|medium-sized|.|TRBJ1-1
CSVGGRTELNTEAFF
TGCAGCGTTGGGGGAAGGACGGAGCTGAACACTGAAGCTTTCTTT
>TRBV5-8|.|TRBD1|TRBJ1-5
CASSSGQVYSNQPQHF
TGTGCCAGCAGCTCAGGACAGGTCTATAGCAATCAGCCCCAGCATTTT
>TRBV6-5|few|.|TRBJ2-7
CASSYAATHQGEQYF
TGTGCCAGCAGTTACGCGGCGACTCACCAGGGAGAGCAGTACTTC
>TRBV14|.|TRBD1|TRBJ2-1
CASSPQGDRYYNEQFF
TGTGCCAGCAGCCCTCAAGGGGACAGGTACTACAATGAGCAGTTCTTC
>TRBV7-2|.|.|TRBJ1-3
CASSLATGLSGNTIYF
TGTGCCAGCAGCTTAGCTACAGGGCTCAGTGGAAACACCATATATTTT
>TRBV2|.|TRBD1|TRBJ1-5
CASSIGDRGNNQPQHF
TGTGCCAGCAGTATCGGGGACAGGGGGAACAATCAGCCCCAGCATTTT
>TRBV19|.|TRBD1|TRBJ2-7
CASKVTGGSLSYEQYF
TGTGCCAGTAAGGTGACAGGGGGCTCCCTTTCCTACGAGCAGTACTTC
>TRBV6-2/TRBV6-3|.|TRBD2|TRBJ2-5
CASSSASGSWETQYF
TGTGCCAGCAGTTCGGCTAGCGGGAGCTGGGAGACCCAGTACTTC
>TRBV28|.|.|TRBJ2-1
CASSFLANEQFF
TGTGCCAGCAGTTTCCTTGCCAATGAGCAGTTCTTC
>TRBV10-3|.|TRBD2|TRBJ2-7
CAISEKLAGGPGSEEQYF
TGTGCCATCAGTGAGAAGTTAGCGGGAGGGCCGGGTTCTGAGGAGCAGTACTTC
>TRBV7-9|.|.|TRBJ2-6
CASTRGAGSGANVLTF
TGTGCCAGCACAAGGGGGGCGGGCTCTGGGGCCAACGTCCTGACTTTC
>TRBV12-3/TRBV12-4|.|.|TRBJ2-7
CASRPTRGGSYEQYF
TGTGCCAGCAGGCCGACTAGAGGAGGCTCCTACGAGCAGTACTTC
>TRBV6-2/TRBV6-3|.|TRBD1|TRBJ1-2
CASRGTGGNYGYTF
TGTGCCAGCAGGGGGACAGGGGGCAACTATGGCTACACCTTC
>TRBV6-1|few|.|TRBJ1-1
CASSLAVDATVF
TGTGCCAGCTCATTAGCCGTGGATGCCACAGTCTTT
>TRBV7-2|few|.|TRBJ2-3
CASSMSTQYF
TGTGCCAGCAGCATGAGTACGCAGTATTTT
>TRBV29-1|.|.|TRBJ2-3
CSVELNSGGTQYF
TGCAGCGTTGAACTAAACTCCGGGGGTACGCAGTATTTT
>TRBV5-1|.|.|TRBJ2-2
CASSLRSGNTGELFF
TGCGCCAGCAGCTTGCGTAGCGGGAACACCGGGGAGCTGTTTTTT
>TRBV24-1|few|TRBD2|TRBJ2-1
CATGQAWSGSNEQFF
TGTGCCACGGGCCAAGCTTGGAGCGGGAGCAATGAGCAGTTCTTC
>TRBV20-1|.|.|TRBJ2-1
CSARTSLGGGYNEQFF
TGCAGTGCTCGCACCTCACTAGGAGGTGGCTACAATGAGCAGTTCTTC